This T cell receptor (beta chain) came from a study of blood T cell repertoires in COVID-19. Study details: Material from acute and convalescent COVID-19 was sourced from the United States, Italy and Spain. PBMCs, B-cell-depleted T cells, or T cells provided the cDNA or gDNA that made up the material.

Per the original data handling: Nucleated cell number was recorded as an estimate derived from reference gene primer amplification. The method was immunoSEQ multiplex PCR; TCRdb's version includes in-frame clones alone and lacks a portion of them. The V and J calls and clone size were taken over from that table, and D and trimming were inferred from the DNA. In the table there are more than 85,000 clones, nearly 90% of which are singletons. Trimming stripped 4 bases from V and 5 bases from J, with 12 bases between. The CDR3 length is 14 residues. The germline V gene has CDR1 SNHLY and CDR2 FYNNEI. In this sample, this clone turned up a few times.

Sequencing input: peripheral blood. The chain uses TRBV2 and TRBJ2-1, with D maybe TRBD1 (7 bases). The source of this sequence is a woman older than 75 with acute or convalescent COVID-19. CDR3 sequence: CASSGGTANNEQFF. The CDR3 DNA sequence: TGTGCCAGCAGTGGCGGGACAGCTAACAATGAGCAGTTCTTC.